The 25 T cell receptor beta chains below were found in one sample sequenced in a study of neurological immune-mediated disorders. Using its own MiXCR run on the 5' RACE reads, TCRdb lists one record per CDR3 protein. The data hold approximately 100,000 distinct CDR3 sequences, with roughly 4% observed a single time. Sequencing was performed on PBMCs. The receptors originated from a woman aged 18-29 years with multiple sclerosis.

This clonotype was found many times. The chain couples TRBV11-1 to TRBJ2-1; possible D gene TRBD1, 5 bases. The CDR3 runs to 14 residues. Germline V gene sequence: CDR1 SGHAT, CDR2 FQDESV (reference sequence). The V end was cut by 1 base, the J end by 5 bases, with 9 bases between. CDR3 DNA: TGTGCCAGCAGCTTAGGGCGACAGCACAATGAGCAGTTCTTC. Protein product: CASSLGRQHNEQFF. Combining the CDR3 with reference TRBV11-1 and TRBJ2-1 gives the whole variable domain EAEVAQSPRYKITEKSQAVAFWCDPISGHATLYWYRQILGQGPELLVQFQDESVVDDSQLPKDRFSAERLKGVDSTLKIQPAELGDSAMYLCASSLGRQHNEQFFGPGTRLTVL.

At least ten counts were recorded for this clonotype. The chain employs TRBV12-3 or TRBV12-4 and TRBJ2-3; TRBD1 agrees at 8 bases. The CDR3 runs 15 residues. J lost 2 bases, V lost 6 bases, and 7 bases had no gene match. CDR3 loop: CASSRGTGLTDTQYF. CDR3 sequence (DNA): TGTGCCAGCAGCCGCGGGACAGGTCTCACAGATACGCAGTATTTT.

This clonotype was observed at least ten times. The J gene is TRBJ2-3, the V gene TRBV4-3; D possibly matches TRBD1 or TRBD2 (5 bases each). Between the trimmed V and J ends, which lost 2 bases and 1 base, there was a span of 13 bases. This CDR3 is 16 amino acids long. Germline lookup yields CDR1 LGHNA and CDR2 YSLEER. CDR3 DNA sequence: TGCGCCAGCAGCCAAATTAGTTGGGGACGCACAGATACGCAGTATTTT. This codes for CASSQISWGRTDTQYF.

This clonotype was found many times. The chain uses TRBV10-2 and TRBJ1-2; D remains ambiguous. V was cut by 2 bases and J by 1 base, with 8 bases left in between. Germline values: CDR1 WSHSY, CDR2 SAAADI. The CDR3 contains 14 residues. The CDR3 reads CASSETRSNYGYTF. As DNA, the CDR3 is TGCGCCAGCAGTGAGACCAGGAGTAACTATGGCTACACCTTC.

This clonotype was counted many times. J is TRBJ2-4 and V is TRBV7-2; 7 bases line up with TRBD1. V was clipped by 4 bases and J by 7 bases; unmatched bases: 19. The CDR3 has 18 residues. Germline V CDR1 and CDR2: SGHTA, FQGNSA. The CDR3 region is CASSSQHSRGTVNNIQYF. The DNA of the CDR3 is TGTGCCAGCAGCTCACAACATAGCCGAGGGACAGTAAATAACATTCAGTACTTC.

This clonotype was picked up many times. The CDR3 protein is CASSYYGVEYGYTF. DNA for the CDR3: TGTGCCAGCAGTTACTATGGAGTTGAGTATGGCTACACCTTC. This chain uses TRBV6-5 with TRBJ1-2; D not resolved. Germline V gene data show CDR1 as MNHEY and CDR2 as SVGAGI. This CDR3 has 14 residues. The V end was cut by 1 base, the J end by 5 bases, with 11 bases between.

This clonotype occurred many times. The chain is built from TRBV27 and TRBJ1-2, with D possibly matching TRBD1 (6 bases). Germline V gene data show CDR1 as MNHEY and CDR2 as SMNVEV (reference sequence). This CDR3 region has 13 residues. Trimming took off 2 bases at V and 10 bases at J, with 14 bases between the two ends. In DNA form, the CDR3 reads TGTGCCAGCAGTTTACGGCAGGGGCCCCCCTACACCTTC. This encodes CASSLRQGPPYTF.

The sample holds many counts of this clonotype. The chain uses TRBV5-1 and TRBJ2-1; TRBD2 aligns across 8 bases. The V segment lost 4 bases and the J segment 6 bases; nucleotides outside the gene matches: 15. The germline CDR1 and CDR2 sequences are SGHRS and YFSETQ. The CDR3 spans 17 residues. The CDR3 sequence: CASSAPPGSGTSNEQFF. The CDR3 DNA sequence: TGCGCCAGCAGCGCCCCCCCTGGTAGCGGGACGAGCAATGAGCAGTTCTTC. The full variable domain, its missing parts supplied by reference TRBV5-1 and TRBJ2-1, is KAGVTQTPRYLIKTRGQQVTLSCSPISGHRSVSWYQQTPGQGLQFLFEYFSETQRNKGNFPGRFSGRQFSNSRSEMNVSTLELGDSALYLCASSAPPGSGTSNEQFFGPGTRLTVL.

The sample holds many counts of this clonotype. The chain links TRBV24-1 to TRBJ1-1; D unclear. The V end lost 4 bases, the J end lost 2 bases, and 7 bases lay between the germline ends. CDR3 length: 13 amino acids. From germline, CDR1 is KGHDR and CDR2 SFDVKD. This CDR3 reads CATSESGNTEAFF. DNA of the CDR3: TGTGCCACCAGTGAATCCGGCAACACTGAAGCTTTCTTT.

Many counts were recorded for this clonotype. V is TRBV28 and J is TRBJ1-1, with TRBD1 identical over 7 bases. V was pared by 11 bases and J by 6 bases, with 6 bases of the junction left unmatched. The CDR3 has 11 amino acids. CDR1 is MDHEN and CDR2 is SYDVKM in the germline V gene. The chain's CDR3 is CAAEDRAEAFF. CDR3 sequence (DNA): TGTGCCGCCGAAGACAGGGCTGAAGCTTTCTTT.

This clonotype was counted between two and nine times. A single base separates this from a much larger clone, so it may be a read error. The chain links TRBV12-3 or TRBV12-4 to TRBJ1-6, with unresolved D. The CDR3 runs 11 residues. This CDR3 reads CASSRNSHLHF. The DNA of the CDR3 is TGTGCCAGCAGTCGGAATTCACACCTCCACTTT.

V and J are TRBV20-1 and TRBJ2-3; 7 bases are a match to TRBD1. V shed 0 bases, J shed 7 bases, and the junction held 7 bases outside the gene matches. Germline CDR1 is DFQATT and CDR2 is SNEGSKA (reference sequence). The CDR3 is made up of 14 amino acids. CDR3 DNA: TGCAGTGCTAGAGAAAGACAGGGCCTAAATACGCAGTATTTT. Translation gives CSARERQGLNTQYF.

The V call is TRBV5-1, the J call TRBJ2-3; 7 nucleotides line up with TRBD2. Germline assignment: CDR1 SGHRS and CDR2 YFSETQ. The CDR3 extends over 15 amino acids. Unmatched junction bases numbered 4, after V lost 2 bases and J lost 1 base. The DNA for the CDR3 is TGCGCCAGCAGCTTCGGGGGGTCTGGCACAGATACGCAGTATTTT. Its protein product is CASSFGGSGTDTQYF.

The table lists this clonotype with a few counts. A much larger clone differs from this one at a single base, so this may be a read error. The chain links TRBV20-1 to TRBJ2-7; D remains unclear. Trimming stripped 5 bases from V and 7 bases from J, with 21 bases between. CDR3 length equals 14 residues. Germline V CDR1 and CDR2: DFQATT, SNEGSKA (reference sequence). The CDR3, as DNA: TGCAGTGCTTCCTTGGAGTATAAAAGGGAAGAGCAGTACTTC. This sequence encodes CSASLEYKREEQYF.

This clonotype was recorded a few times. The chain recombines TRBV20-1 with TRBJ1-1; maybe TRBD1 (6 bases). The CDR3 length is 12 residues. Looked up from germline, CDR1 is DFQATT and CDR2 is SNEGSKA (reference sequence). Deletions cut 5 bases from V and 8 bases from J, with 15 bases between. CDR3 bases: TGCAGTGCTTACAGGGATCGACGGGAAGCTTTCTTT. Protein: CSAYRDRREAFF.

This clonotype appeared many times. J is TRBJ2-4 and V is TRBV6-1, with 10 bases matching TRBD1. J gave up 5 bases and V 0 bases, and 7 bases lay outside the gene matches. The CDR3 extends over 17 amino acids. Per the germline V gene, CDR1 is MNHNS and CDR2 is SASEGT. The CDR3 spells CASSEAPGQGLQNIQYF. CDR3 coding DNA: TGTGCCAGCAGTGAAGCACCGGGACAGGGGTTACAAAACATTCAGTACTTC.

In its sample, this clonotype was seen many times. This rearrangement joins TRBV7-3 to TRBJ2-3, with D hard to call. The length of the CDR3 is 14 residues. CDR1 SGHTA and CDR2 FQGTGA come from the germline V gene. The ends were cut back, 4 bases at V and 4 bases at J, with 12 bases in the middle. CDR3 sequence: CASSSTMPPDTQYF. In DNA form, the CDR3 reads TGTGCCAGCAGCTCGACCATGCCTCCAGATACGCAGTATTTT.

This clonotype was seen ten or more times. This chain uses TRBV12-3 or TRBV12-4 with TRBJ1-2; 7 bases are a match to TRBD1. The CDR3 is made up of 15 amino acids. V lost 5 bases and J lost 5; bases outside the gene matches: 11. The CDR3 reads CASSPEGQLLYGYTF. Written as DNA, the CDR3 is TGTGCCAGCAGTCCCGAGGGACAGCTTCTATATGGCTACACCTTC.

The table lists this clonotype with many counts. J is TRBJ1-1 and V is TRBV5-1, with D maybe TRBD1 (6 bases). Per the germline V gene, CDR1 is SGHRS and CDR2 is YFSETQ. This CDR3 is 17 amino acids long. Trimming removed 0 bases from V and 1 base from J, with 16 bases in between. The CDR3 loop reads CASSLDPGEGRNTEAFF. The CDR3 DNA follows: TGCGCCAGCAGCTTGGACCCAGGGGAGGGAAGGAACACTGAAGCTTTCTTT.

This clonotype has a count of ten or more. The chain uses TRBV20-1 and TRBJ2-7, with D possibly TRBD1 on 5 matching bases. The CDR3 is 14 residues long. In germline, CDR1 is DFQATT, CDR2 SNEGSKA (reference sequence). Trimming cost V 0 bases and J 2 bases, with 11 bases left between them. The CDR3 sequence: CSARDKGAAYEQYF. In nucleotides, the CDR3 is TGCAGTGCTAGAGATAAAGGGGCTGCCTACGAGCAGTACTTC.

This clonotype was counted at least ten times. The CDR3 DNA reads TGTGCCATCAGTGATGGGACTGCCACCTACGAGCAGTACTTC. Its protein product is CAISDGTATYEQYF. This chain connects TRBV10-3 to TRBJ2-7, with D perhaps matching TRBD2 (6 bases). Per germline, CDR1 ENHRY and CDR2 SYGVKD. V was shortened by 3 bases and J by 2 bases, with 11 bases between the two germline ends. CDR3 length: 14 residues.

This clonotype was seen at least ten times. The chain uses TRBV10-3 and TRBJ2-7; no definite D call. Germline V gene lookup returns CDR1 ENHRY and CDR2 SYGVKD. There are 12 residues in the CDR3. Trimming shortened V by 6 bases and J by 6 bases, and 12 bases separated the two germline ends. DNA for the CDR3: TGTGCCATCAGACCGCTCGTGGGCGAGCAGTACTTC. It yields the protein CAIRPLVGEQYF.

This clonotype appeared many times. The chain employs TRBV20-1 and TRBJ2-2, with TRBD2 matching over 13 bases. The CDR3 is 16 residues long. V was pared by 0 bases and J by 8 bases, with 6 bases of the junction left unmatched. From germline, CDR1 is DFQATT and CDR2 SNEGSKA (reference sequence). CDR3 residues: CSARDQRLAGGGELFF. DNA of the CDR3: TGCAGTGCTAGAGATCAGAGACTAGCGGGAGGTGGGGAGCTGTTTTTT.

The chain carries TRBV21-1 and TRBJ1-1; the D call of TRBD1 is as the table states it, not checked on the DNA. TRBV21-1 is deemed a pseudogene. This CDR3 has 15 residues. In nucleotides, the CDR3 is TGTGCCAGCATATTGGGGGCCGTTCCGAACACTGAAGCTTTCTTT. It codes for CASILGAVPNTEAFF.

The chain links TRBV5-1 to TRBJ2-7, with TRBD2 matching over 9 bases. The germline V gene has CDR1 SGHRS and CDR2 YFSETQ. V shed 4 bases, J shed 6 bases, and the junction held 14 bases outside the gene matches. This CDR3 contains 16 residues. The CDR3 DNA sequence: TGCGCCAGCAGCCGGGCCCCCTGGACTAGCGCTTCCGAGCAGTACTTC. Its translation is CASSRAPWTSASEQYF. Combining the CDR3 with reference TRBV5-1 and TRBJ2-7 gives the whole variable domain KAGVTQTPRYLIKTRGQQVTLSCSPISGHRSVSWYQQTPGQGLQFLFEYFSETQRNKGNFPGRFSGRQFSNSRSEMNVSTLELGDSALYLCASSRAPWTSASEQYFGPGTRLTVT.